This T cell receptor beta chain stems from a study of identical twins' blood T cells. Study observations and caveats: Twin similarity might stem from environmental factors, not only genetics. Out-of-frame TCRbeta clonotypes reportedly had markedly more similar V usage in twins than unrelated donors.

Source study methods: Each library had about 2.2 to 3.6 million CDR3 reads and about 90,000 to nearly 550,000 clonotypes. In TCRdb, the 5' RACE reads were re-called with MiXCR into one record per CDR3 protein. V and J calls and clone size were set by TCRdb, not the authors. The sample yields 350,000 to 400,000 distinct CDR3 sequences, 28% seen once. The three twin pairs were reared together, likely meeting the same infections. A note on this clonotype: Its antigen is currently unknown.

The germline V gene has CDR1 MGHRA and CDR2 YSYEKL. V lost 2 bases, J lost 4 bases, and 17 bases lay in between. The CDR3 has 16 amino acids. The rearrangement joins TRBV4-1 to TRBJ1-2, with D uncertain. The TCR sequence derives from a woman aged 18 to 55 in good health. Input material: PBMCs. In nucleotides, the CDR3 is TGCGCCAGCAGCCAAAACCCGCAATGGGGAGCCTATGGCTACACCTTC. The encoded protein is CASSQNPQWGAYGYTF.